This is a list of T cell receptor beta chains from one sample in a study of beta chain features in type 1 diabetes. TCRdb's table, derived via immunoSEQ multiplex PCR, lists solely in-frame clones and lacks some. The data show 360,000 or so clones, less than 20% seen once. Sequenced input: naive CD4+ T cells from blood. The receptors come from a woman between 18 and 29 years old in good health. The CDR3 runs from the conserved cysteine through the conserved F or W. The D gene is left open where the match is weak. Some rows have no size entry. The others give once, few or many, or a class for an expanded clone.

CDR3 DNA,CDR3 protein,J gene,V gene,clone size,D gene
TGTGCCAGCCTTCGGGGCGGAGCGGGGGCCAATTACGAGCAGTACTTC,CASLRGGAGANYEQYF,TRBJ2-7,TRBV7-2,.,TRBD2
TGTGCCATCGGGACTAGCGGGAGTGATACGCAGTATTTT,CAIGTSGSDTQYF,TRBJ2-3,TRBV10-3,few,TRBD2
TGTGCCAGTCACTCGACTAGCGGCTCCTACGAGCAGTACTTC,CASHSTSGSYEQYF,TRBJ2-7,TRBV6-1,.,TRBD2
TGTGCCTGGAGGCGGGGACTAGCGGGAGTAGATACGCAGTATTTT,CAWRRGLAGVDTQYF,TRBJ2-3,TRBV30,few,TRBD2
TGTGCCAGCAGCCCCAGGCAGGGCGACTCGGCTGGAGGCACAGATACGCAGTATTTT,CASSPRQGDSAGGTDTQYF,TRBJ2-3,TRBV11-1,few,.
TGTGCCAGCAGCTTAGGGGTGGCGGGGGACCCGCGGTCAACGTACTTC,CASSLGVAGDPRSTYF,TRBJ2-5,TRBV7-8,.,TRBD2
TGTGCCAGCAGCTTGGGGGGGACTAGCGGGAGGAATGAGCAGTTCTTC,CASSLGGTSGRNEQFF,TRBJ2-1,TRBV7-2,few,TRBD2
TGTGCCAGCAGGGGACTAGCGGGGATGTCTCAAGAGACCCAGTACTTC,CASRGLAGMSQETQYF,TRBJ2-5,TRBV2,few,TRBD2
TGCGCCAGCAGCCTGTCGTACGGTTCTCGGGTAGATACGCAGTATTTT,CASSLSYGSRVDTQYF,TRBJ2-3,TRBV4-3,.,.
TGTGCCAGCAGCCCTCCTAGGACTCTCGATGAGCAGTTCTTC,CASSPPRTLDEQFF,TRBJ2-1,TRBV9,few,.
TGTGCCAGCAGCTTGGGGACTCATAAAGAGACCCAGTACTTC,CASSLGTHKETQYF,TRBJ2-5,TRBV7-9,few,.
TGTGCCTGGCAGAGAGGGAAGGAGACCCAGTACTTC,CAWQRGKETQYF,TRBJ2-5,TRBV30,few,.
TGTGCCAGCAGCTTAGAAGTCAGGGTCTCGGGGACCCAGTACTTC,CASSLEVRVSGTQYF,TRBJ2-5,TRBV7-2,.,.
TGTGCCAGCTCACCACTCCCCGGGAACTATGGCTACACCTTC,CASSPLPGNYGYTF,TRBJ1-2,TRBV18,.,.
TGTGCCAGCACCCACCGACAGGATAACTATGGCTACACCTTC,CASTHRQDNYGYTF,TRBJ1-2,TRBV5-4,.,.
TGTGCCAGCAGCTCGCCGGGAAATGAAAAACTGTTTTTT,CASSSPGNEKLFF,TRBJ1-4,TRBV25-1,.,.
TGCAGCGTTGTGACAGGGATTCAAGAGACCCAGTACTTC,CSVVTGIQETQYF,TRBJ2-5,TRBV29-1,few,TRBD1
TGTGCCAGCAGGGGCAGGGGCAATGAAAAACTGTTTTTT,CASRGRGNEKLFF,TRBJ1-4,TRBV28,.,.
TGTGCCAGCAACAGGGCTAATTCACCCCTCCACTTT,CASNRANSPLHF,TRBJ1-6,TRBV2,.,.
TGTGCCAGCAGTGAACCGGGCCCAGGGACAGATACGCAGTATTTT,CASSEPGPGTDTQYF,TRBJ2-3,TRBV9,few,.
TGTGCCAGCAGTCCTACTAGCGTCGTCACCGGGGAGCTGTTTTTT,CASSPTSVVTGELFF,TRBJ2-2,TRBV9,few,TRBD2
TGTGCCAGCAGCTTCCGGGAACATACGCAGTATTTT,CASSFREHTQYF,TRBJ2-3,TRBV13,many,.
TGTGCCAGCCAAGACTTCGGGACAGTTAGTCAGCCCCAGCATTTT,CASQDFGTVSQPQHF,TRBJ1-5,TRBV19,.,TRBD1
TGTGCCAGCAGTTCTAACCGGGACAGACCCTACGAGCAGTACTTC,CASSSNRDRPYEQYF,TRBJ2-7,TRBV5-4,few,TRBD1
TGCGCCAGCAGCTTAGGGGTACCCGGGGAGCTGTTTTTT,CASSLGVPGELFF,TRBJ2-2,TRBV5-1,few,.
TGTGCCAGCTCCACCAACGACATCAGCACAGATACGCAGTATTTT,CASSTNDISTDTQYF,TRBJ2-3,TRBV18,.,.
TGTGCCAGCAGAATGAACAGGGGCCCCTACGAGCAGTACTTC,CASRMNRGPYEQYF,TRBJ2-7,TRBV7-9,.,TRBD1
TGTGCCAGCAGCTACAGTCAAGAGACCCAGTACTTC,CASSYSQETQYF,TRBJ2-5,TRBV2,few,.